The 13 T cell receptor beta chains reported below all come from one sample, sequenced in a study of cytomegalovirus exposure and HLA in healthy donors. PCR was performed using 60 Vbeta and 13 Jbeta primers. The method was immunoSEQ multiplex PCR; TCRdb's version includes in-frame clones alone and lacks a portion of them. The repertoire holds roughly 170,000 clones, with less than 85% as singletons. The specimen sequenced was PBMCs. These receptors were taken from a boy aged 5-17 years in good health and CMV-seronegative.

The CDR3 bases are TGTGCCTGGAGTTCAGGCGGGAGACATAGCAATCAGCCCCAGCATTTT. Amino acids: CAWSSGGRHSNQPQHF. The chain has TRBV30 and TRBJ1-5; D not resolved. Germline CDR1 is GTSNPN and CDR2 is SVGIG (reference sequence). This CDR3 is built from 16 residues. V was shortened by 2 bases and J by 0 bases, with 14 bases between the two germline ends.

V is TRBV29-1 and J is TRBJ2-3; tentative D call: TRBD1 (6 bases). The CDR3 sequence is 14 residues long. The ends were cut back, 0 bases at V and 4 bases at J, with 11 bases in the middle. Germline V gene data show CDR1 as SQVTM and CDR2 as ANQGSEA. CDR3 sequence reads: CSVEEGGIPDTQYF. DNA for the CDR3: TGCAGCGTTGAAGAAGGGGGTATCCCAGATACGCAGTATTTT.

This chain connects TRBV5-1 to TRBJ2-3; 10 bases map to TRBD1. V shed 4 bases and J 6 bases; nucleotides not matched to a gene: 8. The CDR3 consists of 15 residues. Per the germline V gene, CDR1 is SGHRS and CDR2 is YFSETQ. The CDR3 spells CASSPEGQGMDTQYF. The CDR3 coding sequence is TGCGCCAGCAGCCCTGAGGGACAGGGGATGGATACGCAGTATTTT.

The CDR3 reads CASSYSTGEDEKLFF. CDR3 nucleotide sequence: TGTGCCAGCAGTTACTCCACAGGGGAGGATGAAAAACTGTTTTTT. The chain employs TRBV6-5 and TRBJ1-4; 7 bases match TRBD1. With V trimmed by 0 bases and J by 6 bases, 4 bases remained unmatched. The CDR3 runs to 15 residues. Germline V gene sequence: CDR1 MNHEY, CDR2 SVGAGI.

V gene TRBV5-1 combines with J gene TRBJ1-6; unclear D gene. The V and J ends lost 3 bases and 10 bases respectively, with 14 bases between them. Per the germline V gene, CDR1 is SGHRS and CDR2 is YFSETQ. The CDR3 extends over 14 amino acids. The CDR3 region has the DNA TGCGCCAGCAGCTCCTCGGGGTTGAGCTCACCCCTCCACTTT. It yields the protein CASSSSGLSSPLHF.

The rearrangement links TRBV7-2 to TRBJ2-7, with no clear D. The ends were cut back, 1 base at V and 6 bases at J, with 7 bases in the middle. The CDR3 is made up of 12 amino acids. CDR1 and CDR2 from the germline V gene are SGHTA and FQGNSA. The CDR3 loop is CASSLVLSEQYF. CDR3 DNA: TGTGCCAGCAGCTTAGTTCTAAGCGAGCAGTACTTC. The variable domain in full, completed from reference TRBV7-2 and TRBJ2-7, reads GAGVSQSPSNKVTEKGKDVELRCDPISGHTALYWYRQSLGQGLEFLIYFQGNSAPDKSGLPSDRFSAERTGGSVSTLTIQRTQQEDSAVYLCASSLVLSEQYFGPGTRLTVT.

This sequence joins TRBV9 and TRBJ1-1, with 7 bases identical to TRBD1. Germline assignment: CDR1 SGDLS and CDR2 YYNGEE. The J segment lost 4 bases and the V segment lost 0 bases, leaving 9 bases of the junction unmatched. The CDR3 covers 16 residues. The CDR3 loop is CASSVDRDSFSTEAFF. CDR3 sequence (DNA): TGTGCCAGCAGCGTAGACCGGGACAGTTTTTCCACTGAAGCTTTCTTT.

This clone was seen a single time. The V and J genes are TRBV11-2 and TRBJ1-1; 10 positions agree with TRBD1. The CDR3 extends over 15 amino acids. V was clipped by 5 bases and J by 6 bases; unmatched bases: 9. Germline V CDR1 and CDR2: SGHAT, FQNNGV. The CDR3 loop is CASSTRTGGRAEAFF. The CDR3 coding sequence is TGTGCCAGCAGCACCAGGACAGGGGGAAGGGCTGAAGCTTTCTTT.

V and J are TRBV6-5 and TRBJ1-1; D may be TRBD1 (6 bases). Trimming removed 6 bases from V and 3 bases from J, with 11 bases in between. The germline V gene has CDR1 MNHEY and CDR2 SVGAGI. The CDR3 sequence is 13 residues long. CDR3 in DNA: TGTGCCAGCAGCTGGGGGGGCGACACTGAAGCTTTCTTT. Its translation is CASSWGGDTEAFF.

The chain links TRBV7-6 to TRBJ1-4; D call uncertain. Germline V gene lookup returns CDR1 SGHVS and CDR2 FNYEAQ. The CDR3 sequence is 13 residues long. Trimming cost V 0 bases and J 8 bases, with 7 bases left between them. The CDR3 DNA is TGTGCCAGCAGCTTAGCCGCGTTGGAAAAACTGTTTTTT. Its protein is CASSLAALEKLFF.

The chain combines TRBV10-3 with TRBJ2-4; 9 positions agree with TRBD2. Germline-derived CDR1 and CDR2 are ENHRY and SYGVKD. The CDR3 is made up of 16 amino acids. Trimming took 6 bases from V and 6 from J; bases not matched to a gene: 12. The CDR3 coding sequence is TGTGCCATCAGCCGGGGTGGACTAGCGCGAGGAAACATTCAGTACTTC. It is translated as CAISRGGLARGNIQYF.

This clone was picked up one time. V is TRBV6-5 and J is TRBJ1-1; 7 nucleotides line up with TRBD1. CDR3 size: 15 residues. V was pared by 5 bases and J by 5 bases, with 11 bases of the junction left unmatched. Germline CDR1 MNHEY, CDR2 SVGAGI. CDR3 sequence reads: CASSLGGGKGTEAFF. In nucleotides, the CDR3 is TGTGCCAGCAGTCTCGGAGGGGGCAAAGGGACTGAAGCTTTCTTT.

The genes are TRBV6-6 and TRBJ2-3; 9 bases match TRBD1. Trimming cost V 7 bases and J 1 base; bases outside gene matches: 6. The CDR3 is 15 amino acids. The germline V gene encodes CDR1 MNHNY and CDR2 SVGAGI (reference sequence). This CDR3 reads CASTGDREGTDTQYF. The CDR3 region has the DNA TGTGCCAGCACTGGGGACAGGGAAGGCACAGATACGCAGTATTTT.